The clone carrying this T cell receptor beta chain was recorded a few times. The data were obtained in a study of shared clonotypes between healthy human individuals. Profiling relied on immunoSEQ multiplex PCR, and the TCRdb table lists in-frame clones only, not all of them. The table lists 2 million to 3 million clones, roughly 92% of them singletons. The sample taken for sequencing was naive CD4+ T cells sorted from blood. As to subset: CD45RA+ positively selected. The sequence derives from a young man in good health.

CDR3 sequence reads: CAWKAQLNQPQHF. The CDR3 DNA sequence: TGTGCCTGGAAGGCACAGCTCAATCAGCCCCAGCATTTT. J is TRBJ1-5 and V is TRBV30; D gene unclear. CDR1 is GTSNPN, CDR2 SVGIG, per germline (reference sequence). With 4 bases removed from V and 3 bases from J, the gap between germline ends came to 10 bases. The CDR3 spans 13 residues.